Below, 22 T cell receptor beta chains from the same sample are listed, as sequenced in a study of blood T cell repertoires in COVID-19. TCRdb's copy holds only in-frame clones and misses some; the assay was immunoSEQ multiplex PCR. Here the sample spans 12,000 or so clones, around three quarters being singletons. Sequenced material: peripheral blood. All receptors derive from a man in his 60s with COVID-19, enrolled during active disease.

The chain combines TRBV19 with TRBJ1-5; D is unresolved. Germline V lookup: CDR1 LNHDA, CDR2 SQIVND (reference sequence). CDR3 length equals 13 residues. The V end lost 0 bases, the J end lost 10 bases, and 10 bases lay between the germline ends. CDR3 DNA: TGTGCCAGTAGTATAGAGGAGAGAGGACCCCAGCATTTT. Translated, it gives CASSIEERGPQHF.

In its sample, this clone was seen a few times. The chain carries TRBV30 and TRBJ1-3; D possibly corresponds to TRBD1 (6 bases). The CDR3 is 14 residues long. Germline CDR1 and CDR2: GTSNPN and SVGIG (reference sequence). V dropped 4 bases and J dropped 4 bases, with 14 bases sitting between them. The CDR3 nucleotides are TGTGCCTGGACTACAGGGCTTTCAGGAAACACCATATATTTT. This gives the protein CAWTTGLSGNTIYF.

The V call is TRBV5-4, the J call TRBJ1-4; no clear D gene. V was clipped by 0 bases and J by 8 bases, with 14 bases between them. The CDR3 is 15 amino acids. Germline values: CDR1 SGHNT, CDR2 YYREEE (reference sequence). CDR3 region: CASSLAGRSGEKLFF. The CDR3 DNA follows: TGTGCCAGCAGCTTGGCGGGTAGGAGTGGGGAAAAACTGTTTTTT.

This clone was picked up a small number of times. The chain employs TRBV5-1 and TRBJ2-1, with a possible D match to TRBD2 (5 bases). The CDR3 has 15 residues. Germline V gene sequence: CDR1 SGHRS, CDR2 YFSETQ. V was pared by 2 bases and J by 6 bases, with 15 bases between. CDR3 sequence (DNA): TGCGCCAGCAGCTTCGGACTCCCTGGGGTCAATGAGCAGTTCTTC. This translates into CASSFGLPGVNEQFF.

The chain couples TRBV3-1 (or the pseudogene TRBV3-2) to TRBJ2-7; 8 bases align to TRBD2. The CDR3 covers 15 residues. The germline gives CDR1 LGHDT, CDR2 YNNKEL (reference sequence). J was trimmed by 4 bases and V by 0 bases; bases with no gene match: 5. The CDR3 DNA follows: TGTGCCAGCAGCCAAGATGAGCGGGGGAGATACGAGCAGTACTTC. This encodes CASSQDERGRYEQYF.

Only a few counts were recorded for this clone. V gene TRBV5-5 combines with J gene TRBJ1-4; the match to TRBD1 covers 8 bases. Germline-derived CDR1 and CDR2 are SGHKS and YYEKEE (reference sequence). V lost 4 bases, J lost 12 bases, and 14 bases stayed unmatched. CDR3 length: 15 residues. CDR3 in DNA: TGTGCCAGCAGCAACAGAACTCGCGGACAGGGCGAACTGTTTTTT. Amino acid sequence: CASSNRTRGQGELFF. Full variable domain (rest looked up from reference TRBV5-5 and TRBJ1-4): DAGVTQSPTHLIKTRGQQVTLRCSPISGHKSVSWYQQVLGQGPQFIFQYYEKEERGRGNFPDRFSARQFPNYSSELNVNALLLGDSALYLCASSNRTRGQGELFFGSGTQLSVL.

The genes are TRBV2 and TRBJ2-2; D is perhaps TRBD1 (6 bases). CDR3 length equals 17 residues. Deletions cut 6 bases from V and 2 bases from J, with 19 bases between. From germline, CDR1 is SNHLY and CDR2 FYNNEI. The CDR3 is CASRLPLTGLNTGELFF. In nucleotides, the CDR3 is TGTGCCAGCAGACTACCCCTGACAGGATTAAACACCGGGGAGCTGTTTTTT.

The V call is TRBV7-9, the J call TRBJ2-7; 7 positions match TRBD2. J was trimmed by 0 bases and V by 7 bases; bases with no gene match: 3. Looked up from germline, CDR1 is SEHNR and CDR2 is FQNEAQ (reference sequence). This CDR3 spans 13 amino acids. The DNA for the CDR3 is TGTGCCAGCACCCGGGGGGACTCCTACGAGCAGTACGTC. Its translation is CASTRGDSYEQYV.

This clone came up once. In DNA, the CDR3 is TGTGCCAGCTCACCGCAACAGGGCTCCTATAATTCACCCCTCCACTTT. Translation gives CASSPQQGSYNSPLHF. The genes are TRBV18 and TRBJ1-6, with D tentatively TRBD1 (6 bases). The germline V and J ends were trimmed by 3 bases and 0 bases, with 9 bases remaining between them. CDR1 and CDR2 from the germline V gene are KGHSH and LQKENI. The CDR3 consists of 16 residues.

This clone is medium-sized by share. The V gene is TRBV15, the J gene TRBJ2-7; 7 bases agree with TRBD1. The CDR3 loop spans 15 amino acids. The V and J ends lost 2 bases and 0 bases, in that order; junction bases with no gene match: 4. The germline CDR1 and CDR2 sequences are LNHNV and YYDKDF (reference sequence). CDR3 bases: TGTGCCACCAGCAGAACGACAGGGAGCTCCTACGAGCAGTACTTC. This gives the protein CATSRTTGSSYEQYF.

The chain combines TRBV27 with TRBJ2-7; 7 bases are a match to TRBD1. The CDR3 loop spans 14 amino acids. Germline V gene sequence: CDR1 MNHEY, CDR2 SMNVEV (reference sequence). Unmatched junction bases numbered 8, after V lost 6 bases and J lost 3 bases. The DNA of the CDR3 is TGTGCCAGCAGGATCACAGGGGTCAACTACGAGCAGTACTTC. It codes for CASRITGVNYEQYF.

V usage is TRBV7-2 and J usage is TRBJ2-2; the D gene is possibly TRBD2 (5 bases). The germline gives CDR1 SGHTA, CDR2 FQGNSA. There are 14 residues in the CDR3. V lost 3 bases and J lost 4, with 9 bases in between. The CDR3 nucleotides read TGTGCCAGCAGCTTTAGCGACGGCACCGGGGAGCTGTTTTTT. This gives the protein CASSFSDGTGELFF.

V usage is TRBV7-2 and J usage is TRBJ1-2; 7 bases are shared with TRBD1. The germline gives CDR1 SGHTA, CDR2 FQGNSA. V shed 0 bases, J shed 4 bases, and the junction held 2 bases outside the gene matches. The CDR3 is 14 amino acids. In nucleotides, the CDR3 is TGTGCCAGCAGCTTAGCGGGACAGTTCTATGGCTACACCTTC. Its translation: CASSLAGQFYGYTF.

V and J are TRBV30 and TRBJ2-3; D might be TRBD1 (6 bases). The CDR3 extends over 14 amino acids. Trimming pared 3 bases from V and 4 bases from J, leaving 14 bases between. Germline V CDR1 and CDR2: GTSNPN, SVGIG (reference sequence). CDR3 amino acids: CAWRNTQGPDTQYF. The CDR3 DNA reads as TGTGCCTGGAGGAACACACAGGGTCCAGATACGCAGTATTTT.

The V gene is TRBV14, the J gene TRBJ2-5; a possible D gene is TRBD2 (6 bases). The CDR3 spans 14 residues. V shed 1 base and J shed 5 bases, with 11 bases lying between them. Germline V gene lookup returns CDR1 SGHDN and CDR2 FVKESK. The CDR3 spells CASSQAEGVETQYF. CDR3 sequence (DNA): TGTGCCAGCAGCCAAGCGGAGGGAGTGGAGACCCAGTACTTC.

This sequence joins TRBV12-3 or TRBV12-4 and TRBJ1-1; D is perhaps TRBD1 (5 bases). V lost 10 bases and J 1 base, leaving 13 bases between the germline ends. The CDR3 totals 13 residues. CDR3 bases: TGTGCCACAGCGGAGGGGTGGAACACTGAAGCTTTCTTT. Its translation is CATAEGWNTEAFF.

This chain joins TRBV7-9 and TRBJ1-2; 7 positions agree with TRBD1. The junction had 12 bases not matched to a gene; V was cut back by 0 bases and J by 8 bases. Germline V gene lookup returns CDR1 SEHNR and CDR2 FQNEAQ (reference sequence). The CDR3 runs 16 residues. The CDR3 nucleotides read TGTGCCAGCAGCTTAGCATACGTCGACAGGGTCGGGGGCTACACCTTC. Residues: CASSLAYVDRVGGYTF. Filled out from reference TRBV7-9 and TRBJ1-2, the complete variable domain reads DTGVSQNPRHKITKRGQNVTFRCDPISEHNRLYWYRQTLGQGPEFLTYFQNEAQLEKSRLLSDRFSAERPKGSFSTLEIQRTEQGDSAMYLCASSLAYVDRVGGYTFGSGTRLTVV.

The chain couples TRBV7-9 to TRBJ1-2, with D tentatively TRBD1 (5 bases). V was trimmed by 0 bases and J by 4 bases, leaving 15 bases between them. Germline assignment: CDR1 SEHNR and CDR2 FQNEAQ (reference sequence). This CDR3 is built from 16 residues. CDR3 protein: CASSLARQGDTYGYTF. Written as DNA, the CDR3 is TGTGCCAGCAGCTTAGCACGGCAGGGCGACACCTATGGCTACACCTTC.

A few counts support this clone. The chain employs TRBV4-3 and TRBJ2-2; 7 bases are shared with TRBD1. Trimming removed 0 bases from V and 5 bases from J; junction bases left unmatched: 3. The CDR3 is 15 amino acids. The germline V gene has CDR1 LGHNA and CDR2 YSLEER. The CDR3 spells CASSQDRGWTGELFF. In DNA form, the CDR3 reads TGCGCCAGCAGCCAAGACAGGGGGTGGACCGGGGAGCTGTTTTTT.

V usage is TRBV18 and J usage is TRBJ2-7, with 9 bases aligning to TRBD2. V lost 3 bases and J lost 3; bases outside the gene matches: 9. The germline V gene has CDR1 KGHSH and CDR2 LQKENI. The CDR3 consists of 16 residues. The CDR3, as DNA: TGTGCCAGCTCACCCGCACTAGCGGGTAACCTCTACGAGCAGTACGTC. Protein sequence: CASSPALAGNLYEQYV.

In this sample, this clone turned up a few times. The chain is built from TRBV19 and TRBJ1-2; weak D call: TRBD1 (6 bases). The CDR3 runs 17 residues. Looked up from germline, CDR1 is LNHDA and CDR2 is SQIVND (reference sequence). Deletions cut 0 bases from V and 7 bases from J, with 21 bases between. The DNA for the CDR3 is TGTGCCAGTAGTATAGATATTGGGTACAGGGAGATCTCTGGCTACACCTTC. Residues: CASSIDIGYREISGYTF.

The V call is TRBV3-1 (or the pseudogene TRBV3-2), the J call TRBJ2-1, with TRBD1 identical over 10 bases. CDR3 length: 14 amino acids. The germline V gene encodes CDR1 LGHDT and CDR2 YNNKEL (reference sequence). V gave up 4 bases and J gave up 8 bases; unmatched junction bases: 5. As DNA, the CDR3 is TGTGCCAGCAGCCTCCCGGACAGGGGGGATGAGCAGTTCTTC. Protein sequence: CASSLPDRGDEQFF.